This T cell receptor (beta chain) is from a study of blood T cell repertoires in COVID-19. The method was immunoSEQ multiplex PCR; TCRdb's version includes in-frame clones alone and lacks a portion of them. This sample has about 280,000 clones, with about four fifths found just once. This TCR came from a man aged 35-49 years who had been exposed to COVID-19. Sequences were obtained from PBMCs or T cells enriched from blood (not recorded which).

The CDR3 here is CASSPGQTNEKLFF. CDR3 DNA: TGTGCCAGCAGTCCAGGACAGACTAATGAAAAACTGTTTTTT. The chain combines TRBV11-3 with TRBJ1-4; tentatively, D is TRBD1 (6 bases). V was clipped by 6 bases and J by 2 bases, with 10 bases between them. The CDR3 spans 14 residues. Germline-derived CDR1 and CDR2 are SGHNT and YENEEA.